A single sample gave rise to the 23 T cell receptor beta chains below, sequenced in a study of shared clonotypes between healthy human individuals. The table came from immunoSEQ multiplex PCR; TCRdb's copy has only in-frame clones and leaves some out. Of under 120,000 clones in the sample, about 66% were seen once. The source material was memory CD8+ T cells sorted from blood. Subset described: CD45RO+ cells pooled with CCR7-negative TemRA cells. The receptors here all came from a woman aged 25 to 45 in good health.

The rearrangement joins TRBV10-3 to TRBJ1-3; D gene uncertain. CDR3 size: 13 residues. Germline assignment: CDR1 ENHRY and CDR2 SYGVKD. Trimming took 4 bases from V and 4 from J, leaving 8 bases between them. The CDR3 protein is CAISAPLGNTIYF. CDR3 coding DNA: TGTGCCATCAGTGCCCCTCTCGGAAACACCATATATTTT.

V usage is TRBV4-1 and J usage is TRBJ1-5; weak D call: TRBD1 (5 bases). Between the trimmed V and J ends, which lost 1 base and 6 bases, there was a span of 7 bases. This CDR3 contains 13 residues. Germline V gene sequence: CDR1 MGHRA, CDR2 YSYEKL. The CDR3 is CASSQAGGQPQHF. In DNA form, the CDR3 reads TGCGCCAGCAGCCAAGCGGGGGGTCAGCCCCAGCATTTT.

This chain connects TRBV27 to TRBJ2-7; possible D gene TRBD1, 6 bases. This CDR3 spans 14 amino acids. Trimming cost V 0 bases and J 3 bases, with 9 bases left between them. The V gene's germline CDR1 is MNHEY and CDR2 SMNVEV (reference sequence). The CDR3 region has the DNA TGTGCCAGCAGTTTATCCTCGGGACACTACGAGCAGTACTTC. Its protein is CASSLSSGHYEQYF.

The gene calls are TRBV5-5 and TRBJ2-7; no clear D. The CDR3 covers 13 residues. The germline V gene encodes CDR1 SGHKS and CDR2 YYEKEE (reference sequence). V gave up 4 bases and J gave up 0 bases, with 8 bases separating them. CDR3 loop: CASSRQSSYEQYF. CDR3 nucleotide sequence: TGTGCCAGCAGCCGTCAGAGCTCCTACGAGCAGTACTTC.

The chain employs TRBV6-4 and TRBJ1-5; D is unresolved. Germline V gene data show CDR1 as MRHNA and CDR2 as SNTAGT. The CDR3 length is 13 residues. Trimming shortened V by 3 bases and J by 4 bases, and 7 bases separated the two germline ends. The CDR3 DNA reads TGTGCCAGCAGTGAAAGGGAGAATCAGCCCCAGCATTTT. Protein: CASSERENQPQHF.

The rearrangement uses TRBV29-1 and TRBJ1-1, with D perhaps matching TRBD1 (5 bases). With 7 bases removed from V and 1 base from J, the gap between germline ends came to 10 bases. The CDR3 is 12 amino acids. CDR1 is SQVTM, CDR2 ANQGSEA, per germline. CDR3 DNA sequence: TGCAGCGGCCAAGGGGAGAACACTGAAGCTTTCTTT. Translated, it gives CSGQGENTEAFF.

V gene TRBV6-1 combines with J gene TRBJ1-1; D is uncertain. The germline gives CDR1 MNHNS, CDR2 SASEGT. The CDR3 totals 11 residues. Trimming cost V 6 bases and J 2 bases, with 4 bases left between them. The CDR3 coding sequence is TGTGCCAGCAGCAGAAACACTGAAGCTTTCTTT. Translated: CASSRNTEAFF.

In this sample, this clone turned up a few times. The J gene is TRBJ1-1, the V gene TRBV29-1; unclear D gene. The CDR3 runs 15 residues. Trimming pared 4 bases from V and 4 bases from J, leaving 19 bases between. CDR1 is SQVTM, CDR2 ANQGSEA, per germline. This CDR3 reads CSVGAENRLGTEAFF. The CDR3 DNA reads TGCAGCGTTGGAGCCGAAAACCGACTGGGCACTGAAGCTTTCTTT.

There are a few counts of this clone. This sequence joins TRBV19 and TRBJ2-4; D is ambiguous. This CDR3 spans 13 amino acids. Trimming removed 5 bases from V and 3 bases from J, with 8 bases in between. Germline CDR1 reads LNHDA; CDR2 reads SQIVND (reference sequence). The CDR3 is CASSGWDKNIQYF. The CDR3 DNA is TGTGCCAGTAGTGGGTGGGACAAAAACATTCAGTACTTC.

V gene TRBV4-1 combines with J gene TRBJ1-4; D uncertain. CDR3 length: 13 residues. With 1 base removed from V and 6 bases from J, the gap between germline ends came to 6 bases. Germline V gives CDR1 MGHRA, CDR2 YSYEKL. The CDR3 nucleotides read TGCGCCAGCAGCCAAGGTAACGATGAAAAACTGTTTTTT. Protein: CASSQGNDEKLFF.

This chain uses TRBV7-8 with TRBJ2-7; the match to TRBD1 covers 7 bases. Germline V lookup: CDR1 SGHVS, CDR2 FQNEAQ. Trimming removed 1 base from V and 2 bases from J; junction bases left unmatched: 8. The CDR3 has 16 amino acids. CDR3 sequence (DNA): TGTGCCAGCAGCTTAGTCTGGGACAGTCGAACCTACGAGCAGTACTTC. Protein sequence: CASSLVWDSRTYEQYF.

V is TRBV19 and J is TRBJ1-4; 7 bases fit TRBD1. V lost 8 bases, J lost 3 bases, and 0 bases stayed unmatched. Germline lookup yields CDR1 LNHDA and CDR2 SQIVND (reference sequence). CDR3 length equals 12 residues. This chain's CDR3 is CASGTANEKLFF. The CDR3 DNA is TGTGCCAGTGGGACAGCTAATGAAAAACTGTTTTTT.

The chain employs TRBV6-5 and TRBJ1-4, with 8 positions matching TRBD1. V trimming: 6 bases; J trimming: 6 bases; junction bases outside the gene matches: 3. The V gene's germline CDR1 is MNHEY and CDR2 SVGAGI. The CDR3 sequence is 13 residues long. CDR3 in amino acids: CASRRTGHEKLFF. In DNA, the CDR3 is TGTGCCAGCAGAAGGACAGGGCATGAAAAACTGTTTTTT.

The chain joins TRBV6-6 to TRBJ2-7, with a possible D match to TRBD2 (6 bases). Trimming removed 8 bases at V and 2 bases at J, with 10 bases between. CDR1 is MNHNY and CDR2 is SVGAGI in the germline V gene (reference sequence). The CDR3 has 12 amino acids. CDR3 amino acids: CASGTGAYEQYF. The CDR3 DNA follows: TGTGCCAGCGGAACGGGAGCCTACGAGCAGTACTTC.

The CDR3 DNA follows: TGTGCCAGCAGTTTAGACCCGGGACAGGTTTTTAACACCGGGGAGCTGTTTTTT. Its translation: CASSLDPGQVFNTGELFF. The chain employs TRBV28 and TRBJ2-2, with 8 positions matching TRBD1. Per the germline V gene, CDR1 is MDHEN and CDR2 is SYDVKM. This CDR3 comprises 18 residues. With V trimmed by 2 bases and J by 2 bases, 10 bases remained unmatched.

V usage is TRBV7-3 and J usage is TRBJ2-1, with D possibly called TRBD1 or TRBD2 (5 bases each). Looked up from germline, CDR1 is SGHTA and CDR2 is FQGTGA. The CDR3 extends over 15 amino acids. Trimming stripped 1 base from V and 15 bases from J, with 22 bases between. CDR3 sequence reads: CASSLSGDHRWQRFF. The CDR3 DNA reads TGTGCCAGCAGCTTAAGTGGGGACCACCGGTGGCAGCGGTTCTTC.

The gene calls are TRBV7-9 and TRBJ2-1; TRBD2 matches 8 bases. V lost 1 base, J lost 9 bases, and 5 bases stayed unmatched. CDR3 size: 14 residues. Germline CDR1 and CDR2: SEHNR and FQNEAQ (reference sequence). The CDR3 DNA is TGTGCCAGCAGCTTAGTAACTAGCGGCGGTGAGCAGTTCTTC. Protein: CASSLVTSGGEQFF.

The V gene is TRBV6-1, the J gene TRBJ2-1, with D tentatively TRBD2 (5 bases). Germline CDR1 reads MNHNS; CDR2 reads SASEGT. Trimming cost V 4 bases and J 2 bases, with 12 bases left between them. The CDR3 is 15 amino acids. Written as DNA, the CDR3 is TGTGCCAGCAGTGCGGTAGCGACAACCTACAATGAGCAGTTCTTC. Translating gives CASSAVATTYNEQFF.

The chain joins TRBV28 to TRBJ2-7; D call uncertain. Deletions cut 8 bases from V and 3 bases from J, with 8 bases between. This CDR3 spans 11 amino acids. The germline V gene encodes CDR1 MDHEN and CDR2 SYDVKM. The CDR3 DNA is TGTGCCAGCGGAGTCCTCTACGAGCAGTACTTC. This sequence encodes CASGVLYEQYF.

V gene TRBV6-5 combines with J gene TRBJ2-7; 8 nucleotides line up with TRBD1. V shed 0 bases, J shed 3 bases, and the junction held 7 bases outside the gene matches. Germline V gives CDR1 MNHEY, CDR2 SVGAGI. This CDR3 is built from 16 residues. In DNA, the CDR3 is TGTGCCAGCAGTTACTCGAGGTGGGACAGGCTCTACGAGCAGTACTTC. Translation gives CASSYSRWDRLYEQYF.

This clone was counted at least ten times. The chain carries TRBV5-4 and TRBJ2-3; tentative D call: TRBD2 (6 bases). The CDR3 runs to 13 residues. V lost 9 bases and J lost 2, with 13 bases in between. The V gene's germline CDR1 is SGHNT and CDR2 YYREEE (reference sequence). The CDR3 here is CATLAEPTDTQYF. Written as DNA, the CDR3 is TGTGCCACCTTAGCGGAGCCCACAGATACGCAGTATTTT. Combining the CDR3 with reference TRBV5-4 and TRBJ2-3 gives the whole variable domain ETGVTQSPTHLIKTRGQQVTLRCSSQSGHNTVSWYQQALGQGPQFIFQYYREEENGRGNFPPRFSGLQFPNYSSELNVNALELDDSALYLCATLAEPTDTQYFGPGTRLTVL.

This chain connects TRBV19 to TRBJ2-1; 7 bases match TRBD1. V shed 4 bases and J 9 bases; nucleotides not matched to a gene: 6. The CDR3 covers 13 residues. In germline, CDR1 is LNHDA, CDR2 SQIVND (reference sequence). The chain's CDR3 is CASSRQGVGEQFF. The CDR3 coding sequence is TGTGCCAGTAGTAGGCAGGGGGTGGGTGAGCAGTTCTTC.

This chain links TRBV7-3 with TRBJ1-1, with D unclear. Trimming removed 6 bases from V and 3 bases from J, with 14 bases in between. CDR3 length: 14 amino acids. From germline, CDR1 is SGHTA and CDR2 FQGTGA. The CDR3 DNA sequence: TGTGCCAGCAGACTCCGGGCGTCGGACACTGAAGCTTTCTTT. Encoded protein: CASRLRASDTEAFF. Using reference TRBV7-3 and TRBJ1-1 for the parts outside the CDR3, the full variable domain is GAGVSQTPSNKVTEKGKYVELRCDPISGHTALYWYRQSLGQGPEFLIYFQGTGAADDSGLPNDRFFAVRPEGSVSTLKIQRTERGDSAVYLCASRLRASDTEAFFGQGTRLTVV.